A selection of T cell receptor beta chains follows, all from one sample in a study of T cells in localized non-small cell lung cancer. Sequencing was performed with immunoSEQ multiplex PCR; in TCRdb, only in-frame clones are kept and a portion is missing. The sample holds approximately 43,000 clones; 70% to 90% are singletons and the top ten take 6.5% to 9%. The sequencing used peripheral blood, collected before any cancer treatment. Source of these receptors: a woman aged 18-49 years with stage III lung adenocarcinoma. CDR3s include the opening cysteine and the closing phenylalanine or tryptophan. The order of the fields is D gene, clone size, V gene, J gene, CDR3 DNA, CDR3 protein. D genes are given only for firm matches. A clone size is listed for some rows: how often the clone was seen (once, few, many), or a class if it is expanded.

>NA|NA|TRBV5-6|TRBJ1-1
TGTGCCAGCAGCCCGACGACAGGTGGCACTGAAGCTTTCTTT
CASSPTTGGTEAFF
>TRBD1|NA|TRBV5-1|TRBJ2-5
TGCGCCAGCAGCTTGGTAGGACAGGGACGAGAGACCCAGTACTTC
CASSLVGQGRETQYF
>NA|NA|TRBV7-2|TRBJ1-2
TGTGCCAGCAGCTTAGCGGCCGGGATGAGCTATGGCTACACCTTC
CASSLAAGMSYGYTF
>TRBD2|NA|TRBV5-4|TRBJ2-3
TGTGCCAGCAGCTTGAGCCGGGGGGGACGGGGCACAGATACGCAGTATTTT
CASSLSRGGRGTDTQYF
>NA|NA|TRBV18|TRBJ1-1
TGTGCCAGCTCACTATCCCATTGGAGGGGGGACACTGAAGCTTTCTTT
CASSLSHWRGDTEAFF
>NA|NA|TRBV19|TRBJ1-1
TGTGCCAGTAGTATAAATAGGATTCGGAACACTGAAGCTTTCTTT
CASSINRIRNTEAFF
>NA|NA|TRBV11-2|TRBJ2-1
TGTGCCAGCAGCTTATACTCCGGGGAATATGAGCAGTTCTTC
CASSLYSGEYEQFF
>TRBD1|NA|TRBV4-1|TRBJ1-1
TGCGCCAGCAGCCAAGAGGGACAGGGAACTGAAGCTTTCTTT
CASSQEGQGTEAFF
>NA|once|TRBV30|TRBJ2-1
TGTGCCTGGATTTCTAATCGGCAGGGCCTCTTC
CAWISNRQGLF
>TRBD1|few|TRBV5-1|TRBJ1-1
TGCGCCAGCAGGGACAGGAGTGGGGTTAAGGTGAACACTGAAGCTTTCTTT
CASRDRSGVKVNTEAFF
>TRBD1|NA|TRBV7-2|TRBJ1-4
TGTGCCAGCAGCTTAGAACAGGGGCATGAAAAACTGTTTTTT
CASSLEQGHEKLFF
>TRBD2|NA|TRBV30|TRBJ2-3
TGTGCCCAAGAGCGGGGGGATGCAGATACGCAGTATTTT
CAQERGDADTQYF
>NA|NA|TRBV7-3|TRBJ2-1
TGTGCCAGCAGCTTCACGCCCGCCGGCCAGCAGTTCTTC
CASSFTPAGQQFF
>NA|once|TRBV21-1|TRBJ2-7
TGTGCCAGCAGTTGGGGGGCGCAGGTGTCCTACGAGCAGTACTTC
CASSWGAQVSYEQYF